This TCR beta chain was documented in a study of blood T cell repertoires in COVID-19. In the study overall: Samples of COVID-19 (acute and convalescent) were obtained from the United States, Italy and Spain. The cDNA or gDNA used as material had been derived from T cells, B-cell-depleted T cells, or PBMCs.

Per the authors' pipeline: Reference gene primer amplification gave estimated nucleated cell counts. Clones were read by immunoSEQ multiplex PCR, and TCRdb kept only the in-frame ones, dropping some. V, J and clone size were drawn from that table, and D and trimming were deduced from the DNA. The sample includes about 140,000 clones, over 80% seen only once; the top ten take approximately 9.9%. Sequenced: peripheral blood. The sequence derives from a woman older than 75 with acute or convalescent COVID-19.

The CDR3 loop reads CASSQGTSEEQYF. The DNA of the CDR3 is TGTGCCAGCAGCCAAGGGACTAGCGAAGAGCAGTACTTC. The chain has TRBV5-6 and TRBJ2-7; TRBD2 matches at 10 bases. V trimming: 4 bases; J trimming: 7 bases; junction bases outside the gene matches: 5. This CDR3 spans 13 amino acids. The germline gives CDR1 SGHDT, CDR2 YYEEEE.